One sample yielded the 3 T cell receptor beta chains listed below, sequenced in a study of blood T cells in healthy people across ages. With a J-beta primer mix and a sample-barcoded 5' primer, a second PCR ran about 7 to 12 cycles. TCRdb reprocessed the 5' RACE reads via MiXCR and lists one record per CDR3 protein. The table shows 550,000 to 800,000 distinct CDR3 sequences, with approximately 31% occurring only once. The sequenced material came from blood. The source of these receptors is a woman of 80 years or more in good health.

On this clonotype itself: A much bigger clone sits one base away, suggesting this may be a read error. This chain links TRBV6-5 with TRBJ1-1; D uncertain. The CDR3 length is 13 residues. V was shortened by 0 bases and J by 7 bases, with 9 bases between the two germline ends. Germline-derived CDR1 and CDR2 are MNHEY and SVGAGI. CDR3 nucleotide sequence: TGTGCCAGCAGTTACTCAGAGGTCATTGAAGCTTTCTTT. Translated, it gives CASSYSEVIEAFF.

The V call is TRBV12-3 or TRBV12-4, the J call TRBJ2-5; 14 positions agree with TRBD2. The CDR3 spans 17 residues. The V segment lost 7 bases and the J segment 3 bases; nucleotides outside the gene matches: 10. The CDR3 nucleotides read TGTGCCAGCACCTTGGAGGGGACTAGCGGGGGAAAAGAGACCCAGTACTTC. This encodes CASTLEGTSGGKETQYF.

This clonotype was detected many times. The chain recombines TRBV6-6 with TRBJ2-1; the D gene is possibly TRBD1 (6 bases). The CDR3 runs 16 residues. In germline, CDR1 is MNHNY, CDR2 SVGAGI (reference sequence). Between the trimmed V and J ends, which lost 0 bases and 5 bases, there was a span of 14 bases. This CDR3 is CASSYSKTGWDNEQFF. Here the CDR3 DNA reads TGTGCCAGCAGTTACTCGAAGACAGGTTGGGACAATGAGCAGTTCTTC.